One and the same sample provided the 15 T cell receptor beta chains below, sequenced in a study of cytomegalovirus exposure and HLA in healthy donors. Both 60 Vbeta primers and 13 Jbeta primers went into the PCR. The protocol was immunoSEQ multiplex PCR, while the TCRdb copy is restricted to in-frame clones and leaves out a portion. The data show some 100,000 clones, with around 76% seen just once and approximately 12% held by the top ten. The sample comprised PBMCs. Receptor source: a woman aged 35 to 49 in good health and CMV-seropositive.

The chain combines TRBV4-2 with TRBJ1-5, with D perhaps matching TRBD1 (6 bases). V lost 1 base, J lost 7 bases, and 11 bases lay in between. Germline V CDR1 and CDR2: LGHNA, YNFKEQ. This CDR3 contains 14 residues. CDR3 sequence (DNA): TGTGCCAGCAGCCAAGGTGGGGGGGGCCAGCCCCAGCATTTT. This sequence encodes CASSQGGGGQPQHF.

The chain carries TRBV18 and TRBJ1-6; D call uncertain. V gave up 1 base and J gave up 4 bases, with 8 bases separating them. The CDR3 loop spans 15 amino acids. Germline CDR1 KGHSH, CDR2 LQKENI. The CDR3 DNA reads TGTGCCAGCTCACCACGGGAGCGGTATAATTCACCCCTCCACTTT. It codes for CASSPRERYNSPLHF.

The V and J genes are TRBV11-2 and TRBJ1-1; D is undetermined. V gave up 5 bases and J gave up 2 bases, with 12 bases separating them. The length of the CDR3 is 14 residues. From germline, CDR1 is SGHAT and CDR2 FQNNGV. In DNA, the CDR3 is TGTGCCAGCAGCACCCTCAGCGCCAACACTGAAGCTTTCTTT. Amino acids: CASSTLSANTEAFF.

The chain recombines TRBV2 with TRBJ1-2; 10 bases map to TRBD1. Germline V gene data show CDR1 as SNHLY and CDR2 as FYNNEI. V shed 8 bases, J shed 4 bases, and the junction held 7 bases outside the gene matches. The CDR3 loop spans 14 amino acids. CDR3: CASAGDRGGYGYTF. The CDR3 DNA reads TGTGCCAGCGCCGGGGACAGGGGTGGCTATGGCTACACCTTC.

The chain links TRBV7-9 to TRBJ2-3; the match to TRBD1 covers 7 bases. V was clipped by 5 bases and J by 0 bases; unmatched bases: 8. The CDR3 extends over 16 amino acids. Per germline, CDR1 SEHNR and CDR2 FQNEAQ (reference sequence). The CDR3 protein is CASSPGQARSTDTQYF. CDR3 bases: TGTGCCAGCAGCCCAGGACAGGCTAGGAGCACAGATACGCAGTATTTT.

The chain links TRBV11-2 to TRBJ1-2; D is possibly TRBD1 (5 bases). The germline CDR1 and CDR2 sequences are SGHAT and FQNNGV. V lost 0 bases and J 3 bases, leaving 5 bases between the germline ends. The CDR3 has 13 residues. The CDR3 spells CASSLDRDYGYTF. CDR3 nucleotide sequence: TGTGCCAGCAGCTTAGACAGGGACTATGGCTACACCTTC.

The rearrangement uses TRBV18 and TRBJ1-5, with D hard to call. This CDR3 is 21 amino acids long. V was shortened by 3 bases and J by 2 bases, with 29 bases between the two germline ends. CDR1 and CDR2 (germline): KGHSH, LQKENI. CDR3 in amino acids: CASSPSRPMGGFSIGNQPQHF. For the CDR3, the DNA is TGTGCCAGCTCACCCTCCAGGCCCATGGGTGGTTTTTCTATTGGCAATCAGCCCCAGCATTTT.

V is TRBV5-4 and J is TRBJ1-1; D is perhaps TRBD1 (6 bases). CDR1 is SGHNT, CDR2 YYREEE, per germline (reference sequence). V was cut by 6 bases and J by 9 bases, with 21 bases left in between. The CDR3 sequence is 14 residues long. The CDR3 sequence is CASTTVGDKPQAFF. As DNA, the CDR3 is TGTGCCAGCACCACCGTCGGGGACAAGCCCCAAGCTTTCTTT.

This sequence joins TRBV7-9 and TRBJ2-5, with 7 positions matching TRBD2. Germline values: CDR1 SEHNR, CDR2 FQNEAQ (reference sequence). The length of the CDR3 is 14 residues. The V and J ends lost 6 bases and 2 bases, in that order; junction bases with no gene match: 6. The CDR3 nucleotides read TGTGCCAGCAGTGCTAGCGGCACTCAAGAGACCCAGTACTTC. This codes for CASSASGTQETQYF.

The chain recombines TRBV20-1 with TRBJ1-2; tentatively, D is TRBD1 (5 bases). V lost 6 bases to trimming and J lost 11 bases, with 16 bases between them. Germline CDR1 and CDR2: DFQATT and SNEGSKA (reference sequence). This CDR3 has 11 residues. This CDR3 is CSAPGWGVYTF. The CDR3 nucleotides are TGCAGTGCCCCCGGATGGGGGGTTTACACCTTC.

This clone was seen once. The V gene is TRBV30, the J gene TRBJ2-6, with TRBD2 matching over 7 bases. Germline V CDR1 and CDR2: GTSNPN, SVGIG (reference sequence). The CDR3 covers 15 residues. The trim removed 3 bases at V and 2 bases at J, leaving 4 bases unmatched. This CDR3 reads CAWSLGGTGANVLTF. DNA for the CDR3: TGTGCCTGGAGCTTGGGAGGGACTGGGGCCAACGTCCTGACTTTC.

The gene calls are TRBV6-1 and TRBJ1-5, with 9 nucleotides matching TRBD1. The CDR3 is 13 residues long. Trimming took 7 bases from V and 5 from J; bases not matched to a gene: 3. Germline V lookup: CDR1 MNHNS, CDR2 SASEGT. This chain's CDR3 is CASTNRGHQPQHF. In DNA form, the CDR3 reads TGTGCCAGCACCAACAGGGGGCATCAGCCCCAGCATTTT.

The chain has TRBV5-1 and TRBJ2-3; 8 bases are shared with TRBD1. Germline CDR1 reads SGHRS; CDR2 reads YFSETQ. CDR3 length equals 13 residues. V was clipped by 4 bases and J by 4 bases; unmatched bases: 2. DNA of the CDR3: TGCGCCAGCAGCAAGGACAGGGCAGATACGCAGTATTTT. Amino acid sequence: CASSKDRADTQYF.

CDR3: CASTLLDEGGAQHF. The CDR3 nucleotides are TGTGCCAGTACTCTTCTCGACGAAGGGGGAGCCCAGCATTTT. The chain has TRBV19 and TRBJ1-5; D perhaps matches TRBD1 (6 bases). The CDR3 covers 14 residues. Germline assignment: CDR1 LNHDA and CDR2 SQIVND (reference sequence). Trimming took 7 bases from V and 11 from J, leaving 21 bases between them. Full variable domain (outside the CDR3, taken from reference TRBV19 and TRBJ1-5): DGGITQSPKYLFRKEGQNVTLSCEQNLNHDAMYWYRQDPGQGLRLIYYSQIVNDFQKGDIAEGYSVSREKKESFPLTVTSAQKNPTAFYLCASTLLDEGGAQHFGDGTRLSIL.

The chain joins TRBV6-1 to TRBJ1-1; no clear D. The CDR3 runs 14 residues. The germline V gene encodes CDR1 MNHNS and CDR2 SASEGT. The V gene lost 4 bases and the J gene lost 2 bases, with 11 bases spanning the gap. CDR3 sequence (DNA): TGTGCCAGCAGTGTCCGCCACAGAAACACTGAAGCTTTCTTT. Residues: CASSVRHRNTEAFF.